The next 5 T cell receptor beta chains were all read from a single sample in a study of identical twins. TCRdb reanalysed the 5' RACE reads using MiXCR and keeps one entry per CDR3 protein. The sample contains hundreds of thousands of distinct CDR3 sequences, approximately 18% of which appear only once. The same sample was also studied in work on T cells expressing NK-cell markers.

Sequencing input: PBMCs. These receptors came from a woman aged 18 to 35 in good health.

This clonotype was found many times. J is TRBJ2-7 and V is TRBV7-2; D is uncertain. The CDR3 runs to 12 residues. The germline V gene encodes CDR1 SGHTA and CDR2 FQGNSA. Trimming took off 2 bases at V and 2 bases at J, with 4 bases between the two ends. The CDR3 spells CASSLPPYEQYF. The CDR3 DNA sequence: TGTGCCAGCAGCTTACCCCCCTACGAGCAGTACTTC.

This clonotype was counted many times. The rearrangement uses TRBV7-9 and TRBJ2-1; TRBD2 aligns across 11 bases. The CDR3 consists of 14 residues. V lost 6 bases to trimming and J lost 6 bases; unmatched junction nucleotides: 4. In germline, CDR1 is SEHNR, CDR2 FQNEAQ (reference sequence). In nucleotides, the CDR3 is TGTGCCAGCAGTACGGGACTAGCGGCCAATGAGCAGTTCTTC. Encoded protein: CASSTGLAANEQFF.

The chain joins TRBV27 to TRBJ2-1; D uncertain. Germline lookup yields CDR1 MNHEY and CDR2 SMNVEV (reference sequence). Deletions cut 5 bases from V and 5 bases from J, with 13 bases between. The CDR3 runs 14 residues. The chain's CDR3 is CASSPPDQDNEQFF. The CDR3 nucleotides are TGTGCCAGCAGTCCTCCCGACCAGGACAATGAGCAGTTCTTC.

V usage is TRBV5-1 and J usage is TRBJ2-1; 7 nucleotides line up with TRBD2. CDR3 length: 16 amino acids. Germline V gene data show CDR1 as SGHRS and CDR2 as YFSETQ. V gave up 4 bases and J gave up 8 bases; unmatched junction bases: 15. CDR3 sequence reads: CASSPRSGGGIYEQFF. For the CDR3, the DNA is TGCGCCAGCAGCCCCCGCAGTGGCGGGGGTATCTATGAGCAGTTCTTC.

V is TRBV7-9 and J is TRBJ1-2; D may be TRBD1 (5 bases). In germline, CDR1 is SEHNR, CDR2 FQNEAQ (reference sequence). Trimming took off 4 bases at V and 6 bases at J, with 15 bases between the two ends. This CDR3 has 14 amino acids. The DNA for the CDR3 is TGTGCCAGCAGCTACCGGGACTATGGGGATGGCTACACCTTC. Translating it yields CASSYRDYGDGYTF.